This T cell receptor (beta chain) was found in a study of blood T cell repertoires in COVID-19. Germline V gene sequence: CDR1 SGHTA, CDR2 FQGTGA. Trimming stripped 2 bases from V and 2 bases from J, with 12 bases between. The length of the CDR3 is 15 residues. Libraries were prepared by immunoSEQ multiplex PCR; TCRdb keeps only in-frame clonotypes and omits some of them. Found here are a few hundred thousand clones, around 90% of them singletons; the top ten hold 2% to 2.5%. This sequence was found in a man aged 45-60 years with acute or convalescent COVID-19. Sequencing used peripheral blood. The J gene is TRBJ2-5, the V gene TRBV7-3; a weak D match, TRBD1 (6 bases). CDR3 residues: CASSLQGTSQETQYF. The CDR3 DNA is TGTGCCAGCAGCTTACAAGGGACATCTCAAGAGACCCAGTACTTC.